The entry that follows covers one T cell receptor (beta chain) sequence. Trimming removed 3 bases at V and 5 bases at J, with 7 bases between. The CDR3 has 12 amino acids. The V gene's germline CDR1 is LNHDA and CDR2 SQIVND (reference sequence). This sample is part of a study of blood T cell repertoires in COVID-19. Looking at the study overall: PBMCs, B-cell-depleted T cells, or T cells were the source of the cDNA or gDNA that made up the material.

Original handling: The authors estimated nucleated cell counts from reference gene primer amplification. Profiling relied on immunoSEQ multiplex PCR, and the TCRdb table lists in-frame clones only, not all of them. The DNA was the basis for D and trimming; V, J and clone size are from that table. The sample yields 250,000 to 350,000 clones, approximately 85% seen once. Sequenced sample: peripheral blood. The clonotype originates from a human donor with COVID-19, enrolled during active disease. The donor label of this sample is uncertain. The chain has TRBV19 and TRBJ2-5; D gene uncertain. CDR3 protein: CASSMLRETQYF. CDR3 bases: TGTGCCAGTAGTATGCTGAGGGAGACCCAGTACTTC.